These 16 T cell receptor beta chains were all obtained from the same sample, sequenced in a study of beta chain features in type 1 diabetes. Investigators reverse transcribed all isolated RNA, so they sequenced expressed TCRB transcripts. Sequenced by immunoSEQ multiplex PCR; TCRdb stores in-frame clones only, minus some. This table has about 180,000 clones, 7.8% appearing once. Antigen specificity for these receptors is unknown. The study's findings and limits: Type 1 diabetes patients had TCRB CDR3s that were shorter (moderately but significantly so) in all four CD4+ subsets.

The specimen sequenced was central memory CD4+ T cells from blood. These TCRs come from a woman in her thirties or forties with type 1 diabetes.

J is TRBJ2-1 and V is TRBV7-2; 15 bases are a match to TRBD2. Per germline, CDR1 SGHTA and CDR2 FQGNSA. CDR3 length: 14 residues. V gave up 5 bases and J gave up 15 bases; unmatched junction bases: 8. The CDR3 region is CASSPGTSGRRLFF. In nucleotides, the CDR3 is TGTGCCAGCAGCCCAGGGACTAGCGGGAGGCGTTTGTTCTTC.

This chain uses TRBV9 with TRBJ1-1; D unresolved. The CDR3 contains 14 residues. Germline CDR1 reads SGDLS; CDR2 reads YYNGEE. Deletions cut 0 bases from V and 4 bases from J, with 10 bases between. The CDR3 nucleotides are TGTGCCAGCAGCGTAGGAGTAACGGGCACTGAAGCTTTCTTT. This translates into CASSVGVTGTEAFF.

The sample holds a few counts of this clone. The gene calls are TRBV15 and TRBJ2-1, with D possibly TRBD2 on 6 matching bases. Germline V gene data show CDR1 as LNHNV and CDR2 as YYDKDF (reference sequence). The CDR3 runs 17 residues. Between the trimmed V and J ends, which lost 0 bases and 4 bases, there was a span of 16 bases. CDR3 nucleotide sequence: TGTGCCACCAGCAGAGATAGGAAGGCGGGACCTTACAATGAGCAGTTCTTC. Its translation is CATSRDRKAGPYNEQFF.

V gene TRBV6-1 combines with J gene TRBJ2-3, with TRBD1 matching over 9 bases. CDR3 length: 17 residues. V lost 0 bases, J lost 7 bases, and 11 bases stayed unmatched. Per germline, CDR1 MNHNS and CDR2 SASEGT. As DNA, the CDR3 is TGTGCCAGCAGTGAAGCGCTTCCGGGACAGGGCGCTTATACGCAGTATTTT. It specifies CASSEALPGQGAYTQYF.

J is TRBJ2-4 and V is TRBV5-1, with D perhaps matching TRBD2 (6 bases). Trimming stripped 4 bases from V and 9 bases from J, with 17 bases between. Germline assignment: CDR1 SGHRS and CDR2 YFSETQ. The CDR3 length is 14 residues. The CDR3 bases are TGCGCCAGCAGCATATCCTTATCCGGGGGCATTCAGTACTTC. Translation: CASSISLSGGIQYF.

This clone was seen a handful of times. The DNA for the CDR3 is TGTGCCAGCAGCCTGAGACAGGGAGCCACTGAAGCTTTCTTT. Translation: CASSLRQGATEAFF. The V and J genes are TRBV11-1 and TRBJ1-1; 7 bases are a match to TRBD1. The CDR3 runs 14 residues. Looked up from germline, CDR1 is SGHAT and CDR2 is FQDESV (reference sequence). Trimming took 5 bases from V and 4 from J; bases not matched to a gene: 7.

This clone was seen only a few times. V gene TRBV5-6 combines with J gene TRBJ1-1, with 7 bases matching TRBD1. Per germline, CDR1 SGHDT and CDR2 YYEEEE. J was trimmed by 7 bases and V by 7 bases; bases with no gene match: 7. CDR3 length: 12 residues. CDR3 sequence: CASAVTGSEAFF. The CDR3 DNA is TGTGCCAGCGCGGTGACAGGGAGTGAAGCTTTCTTT.

This chain connects TRBV5-1 to TRBJ2-5; TRBD2 aligns across 11 bases. This CDR3 has 16 amino acids. J lost 1 base, V lost 3 bases, and 5 bases had no gene match. Germline values: CDR1 SGHRS, CDR2 YFSETQ. CDR3: CASSSLAGAFQETQYF. The CDR3 nucleotides are TGCGCCAGCAGCTCACTAGCGGGGGCCTTCCAAGAGACCCAGTACTTC.

This clone was picked up many times. The chain combines TRBV9 with TRBJ1-1; D gene unclear. Trimming shortened V by 3 bases and J by 4 bases, and 16 bases separated the two germline ends. CDR3 length equals 15 residues. Germline CDR1 is SGDLS and CDR2 is YYNGEE. This CDR3 reads CASSDSPTLVTEAFF. The DNA for the CDR3 is TGTGCCAGCAGCGATAGCCCGACCTTGGTCACTGAAGCTTTCTTT.

The chain couples TRBV5-1 to TRBJ2-7; 7 nucleotides match TRBD1. The V and J ends lost 5 bases and 0 bases, in that order; junction bases with no gene match: 5. The CDR3 runs to 14 residues. CDR1 and CDR2 from the germline V gene are SGHRS and YFSETQ. The CDR3 protein is CASRVGTVSYEQYF. The CDR3, as DNA: TGCGCCAGCAGGGTGGGGACAGTCTCCTACGAGCAGTACTTC.

The chain has TRBV28 and TRBJ1-2; 8 bases agree with TRBD1. Unmatched junction bases numbered 8, after V lost 6 bases and J lost 8 bases. Germline lookup yields CDR1 MDHEN and CDR2 SYDVKM. The length of the CDR3 is 13 residues. The CDR3 sequence is CASRSGQGRGYTF. The CDR3 DNA reads as TGTGCCAGCAGATCCGGACAGGGAAGGGGCTACACCTTC.

The chain carries TRBV4-1 and TRBJ1-5; TRBD1 might be the D (6 bases). From germline, CDR1 is MGHRA and CDR2 YSYEKL. Trimming stripped 3 bases from V and 5 bases from J, with 14 bases between. This CDR3 is 15 amino acids long. The CDR3 spells CASSQPQGLDQPQHF. CDR3 bases: TGCGCCAGCAGCCAGCCCCAGGGGCTCGATCAGCCCCAGCATTTT.

The chain employs TRBV6-6 and TRBJ2-3, with D possibly matching TRBD1 (5 bases). The V gene's germline CDR1 is MNHNY and CDR2 SVGAGI (reference sequence). The CDR3 has 13 amino acids. Trimming took 5 bases from V and 6 from J, leaving 12 bases between them. The CDR3 reads CASSRQTGDTQYF. CDR3 bases: TGTGCCAGCAGTCGTCAAACAGGTGATACGCAGTATTTT.

This clone has at least ten counts. V is TRBV29-1 and J is TRBJ1-4, with 7 bases fitting TRBD1. Germline CDR1 SQVTM, CDR2 ANQGSEA. V shed 5 bases, J shed 6 bases, and the junction held 3 bases outside the gene matches. This CDR3 has 12 amino acids. CDR3 nucleotides: TGCAGCGTTCTTGGACAGGATGAAAAACTGTTTTTT. It specifies CSVLGQDEKLFF.

This clone was seen many times. J is TRBJ2-5 and V is TRBV2, with a weak D call TRBD2 (6 bases). In germline, CDR1 is SNHLY, CDR2 FYNNEI. The CDR3 spans 13 residues. Trimming removed 6 bases at V and 5 bases at J, with 13 bases between. CDR3 in DNA: TGTGCCAGCAGAAACGCGGGAACGGAGACCCAGTACTTC. Its translation is CASRNAGTETQYF.

The chain carries TRBV29-1 and TRBJ2-1; 11 nucleotides align to TRBD2. Trimming at V came to 3 bases and at J to 6 bases, leaving 4 bases not matched to a gene. From germline, CDR1 is SQVTM and CDR2 ANQGSEA. This CDR3 is 14 amino acids long. This CDR3 reads CSVDGTSGVNEQFF. The CDR3 nucleotides read TGCAGCGTTGATGGGACTAGCGGTGTCAATGAGCAGTTCTTC.